These 9 T cell receptor beta chains came from one sample sequenced in a study of T-cell reconstitution after alpha-beta-depleted transplantation in children. Molecular barcoding with unique molecular identifiers was used for the TCRbeta library. MiXCR was run by TCRdb on the PCR reads, yielding one entry per CDR3 protein. In the table there are about 540,000 distinct CDR3 sequences, approximately 30% of which are singletons. This sample comprised PBMCs, obtained before TCRalphabeta/CD19-depleted stem cell transplant. These receptors all stem from a boy under two years old with Wiskott-Aldrich syndrome, due to receive a stem cell transplant.

The rearrangement uses TRBV7-9 and TRBJ1-2, with TRBD1 identical over 10 bases. CDR3 length equals 14 residues. Germline lookup yields CDR1 SEHNR and CDR2 FQNEAQ (reference sequence). V lost 4 bases to trimming and J lost 6 bases; unmatched junction nucleotides: 5. CDR3 in amino acids: CASSSAGTGDGYTF. The CDR3 bases are TGTGCCAGCAGCTCCGCCGGGACAGGGGATGGCTACACCTTC. Filled out from reference TRBV7-9 and TRBJ1-2, the complete variable domain reads DTGVSQNPRHKITKRGQNVTFRCDPISEHNRLYWYRQTLGQGPEFLTYFQNEAQLEKSRLLSDRFSAERPKGSFSTLEIQRTEQGDSAMYLCASSSAGTGDGYTFGSGTRLTVV.

The chain links TRBV20-1 to TRBJ2-7; TRBD2 agrees at 7 bases. This CDR3 contains 14 residues. V shed 3 bases and J 4 bases; nucleotides not matched to a gene: 9. Per germline, CDR1 DFQATT and CDR2 SNEGSKA (reference sequence). CDR3 protein: CSARRFAGVYEQYF. For the CDR3, the DNA is TGCAGTGCTAGGCGGTTCGCGGGAGTATACGAGCAGTACTTC.

CDR3 coding DNA: TGCAGTGCCAGGACTAGCTCTTCCTACAATGAGCAGTTCTTC. This translates into CSARTSSSYNEQFF. The chain couples TRBV20-1 to TRBJ2-1; 8 nucleotides agree with TRBD2. Trimming cost V 6 bases and J 1 base; bases outside gene matches: 5. CDR3 length equals 14 residues. Looked up from germline, CDR1 is DFQATT and CDR2 is SNEGSKA (reference sequence).

This clonotype was picked up a small number of times. The chain carries TRBV28 and TRBJ1-2; no clear D gene. There are 13 residues in the CDR3. Trimming removed 5 bases from V and 4 bases from J, with 11 bases in between. Per the germline V gene, CDR1 is MDHEN and CDR2 is SYDVKM. CDR3 amino acids: CASSPNLPYGYTF. CDR3 DNA: TGTGCCAGCAGTCCAAATCTTCCCTATGGCTACACCTTC.

The gene calls are TRBV20-1 and TRBJ2-3; the D call may be TRBD1 or TRBD2 (5 bases each). Germline-derived CDR1 and CDR2 are DFQATT and SNEGSKA (reference sequence). The CDR3 is made up of 14 amino acids. V gave up 2 bases and J gave up 5 bases, with 14 bases separating them. The CDR3 nucleotides read TGCAGTGCTAGAAAACTAGGGGATGGAGATACGCAGTATTTT. It specifies CSARKLGDGDTQYF.

V usage is TRBV14 and J usage is TRBJ2-5; D unresolved. The V end was cut by 1 base, the J end by 4 bases, with 10 bases between. In germline, CDR1 is SGHDN, CDR2 FVKESK. This CDR3 has 14 amino acids. Here the CDR3 DNA reads TGTGCCAGCAGCCAAGTTAGGGTCCCAGAGACCCAGTACTTC. Amino acids: CASSQVRVPETQYF.

The CDR3 bases are TGTGCCAGCAGCCGCACCTGGACAGCGAACACCGGGGAGCTGTTTTTT. This codes for CASSRTWTANTGELFF. The chain uses TRBV12-3 or TRBV12-4 and TRBJ2-2, with D perhaps TRBD1 (6 bases). The ends were cut back, 6 bases at V and 0 bases at J, with 14 bases in the middle. This CDR3 has 16 amino acids.

The chain carries TRBV15 and TRBJ2-3; D gene ambiguous. The V gene lost 0 bases and the J gene lost 2 bases, with 9 bases spanning the gap. The germline CDR1 and CDR2 sequences are LNHNV and YYDKDF (reference sequence). CDR3 size: 15 residues. The CDR3 protein is CATSRDPGLTDTQYF. The CDR3 DNA sequence: TGTGCCACCAGCAGAGATCCGGGTCTCACAGATACGCAGTATTTT.

The chain couples TRBV20-1 to TRBJ1-2; D might be TRBD1 (5 bases). The V gene lost 6 bases and the J gene lost 1 base, with 15 bases spanning the gap. CDR3 size: 14 residues. Germline V lookup: CDR1 DFQATT, CDR2 SNEGSKA (reference sequence). The CDR3 coding sequence is TGCAGTGCCCAGACAGCCGACCTTAACTATGGCTACACCTTC. As protein: CSAQTADLNYGYTF.